These 2 T cell receptor beta chains were sequenced from one sample in a study of shared clonotypes between healthy human individuals. TCRdb's copy holds only in-frame clones and misses some; the assay was immunoSEQ multiplex PCR. This table has roughly 2,000,000 clones, 85% to 95% appearing once. CD45RO-negative, CCR7-selected cells formed the naive CD8 fraction, which excluded terminally differentiated effector memory CD45RA+ cells. The sequencing input was naive CD8+ T cells from PBMCs. Every receptor here comes from a man aged 18-30 years in good health. Some clones in this sample may be carry-over from other donors' samples.

The chain is built from TRBV7-9 and TRBJ2-7; 7 bases line up with TRBD1. Germline CDR1 is SEHNR and CDR2 is FQNEAQ (reference sequence). The CDR3 consists of 15 residues. Trimming at V came to 2 bases and at J to 2 bases, leaving 6 bases not matched to a gene. In DNA form, the CDR3 reads TGTGCCAGCAGCTTATCCGGGACAGAACCCTACGAGCAGTACTTC. Protein: CASSLSGTEPYEQYF. Full variable domain (outside the CDR3, taken from reference TRBV7-9 and TRBJ2-7): DTGVSQNPRHKITKRGQNVTFRCDPISEHNRLYWYRQTLGQGPEFLTYFQNEAQLEKSRLLSDRFSAERPKGSFSTLEIQRTEQGDSAMYLCASSLSGTEPYEQYFGPGTRLTVT.

Points on this clone: This same CDR3 is encoded by further DNA sequences in the sample. V gene TRBV27 combines with J gene TRBJ2-7; TRBD2 agrees at 8 bases. V gave up 3 bases and J gave up 0 bases; unmatched junction bases: 4. The CDR3 is 15 residues long. Germline-derived CDR1 and CDR2 are MNHEY and SMNVEV (reference sequence). DNA of the CDR3: TGTGCCAGCAGTTTTGGTCTAGCGGGCTCCTACGAGCAGTACTTC. The encoded protein is CASSFGLAGSYEQYF.